These 21 T cell receptor beta chains were all obtained from the same sample, sequenced in a study of early T cells in non-severe SARS-CoV-2 infection (dated by TCRdb to the early 2020s). To prepare the library, 5' RACE was applied. The sequencer was a NextSeq 500. Through fastp at Q25 and MiXCR, TCRdb rebuilt clones from the public reads, retaining in-frame beta chains. Every entry covers one CDR3 protein and lists the most common genes and DNA from its rows. In all, the sample holds about 83,000 distinct CDR3 sequences, and 8.5% to 12% of those were seen once. Around 8% of the sample is taken by the ten largest. This specimen consisted of whole blood, obtained at baseline. Receptors were obtained from an adult who was a healthcare worker with PCR-confirmed SARS-CoV-2 infection or an uninfected control (not recorded which).

The chain combines TRBV28 with TRBJ2-7; 7 bases match TRBD1. This CDR3 is built from 15 residues. V lost 4 bases and J lost 4; bases outside the gene matches: 10. Germline loops: CDR1 MDHEN, CDR2 SYDVKM. The DNA of the CDR3 is TGTGCCAGCAGTTCCCCCCTAGGCAGGGGGTACGAGCAGTACTTC. Its protein product is CASSSPLGRGYEQYF.

V gene TRBV10-2 combines with J gene TRBJ2-3; TRBD2 matches at 8 bases. Germline V gene sequence: CDR1 WSHSY, CDR2 SAAADI. The J segment lost 7 bases and the V segment lost 6 bases, leaving 21 bases of the junction unmatched. The CDR3 contains 18 residues. In nucleotides, the CDR3 is TGCGCCAGCAGCCTGACTCAGAGCGGGAGCCTCGATTTCTATACGCAGTATTTT. Translating it yields CASSLTQSGSLDFYTQYF.

This clonotype was seen a handful of times. The chain links TRBV28 to TRBJ1-5, with 9 bases matching TRBD1. The V gene end was trimmed by 3 bases and the J gene end by 5 bases; junction bases not matched to a gene: 8. The CDR3 runs 16 residues. CDR1 and CDR2 (germline): MDHEN, SYDVKM. CDR3 in DNA: TGTGCCAGCAGTTTCTTAAAGGGACAGGGATATCAGCCCCAGCATTTT. Its translation: CASSFLKGQGYQPQHF.

V usage is TRBV7-9 and J usage is TRBJ2-3, with no clear D. V was cut by 0 bases and J by 4 bases, with 8 bases left in between. CDR3 length equals 14 residues. CDR1 SEHNR and CDR2 FQNEAQ come from the germline V gene (reference sequence). Written as DNA, the CDR3 is TGTGCCAGCAGCTTAGCTTTAGCCGCAGATACGCAGTATTTT. Protein product: CASSLALAADTQYF.

This clonotype was seen at least ten times. This rearrangement joins TRBV20-1 to TRBJ2-3, with 15 bases lining up with TRBD2. The CDR3 covers 21 residues. V gave up 4 bases and J gave up 2 bases; unmatched junction bases: 19. Germline CDR1 is DFQATT and CDR2 is SNEGSKA (reference sequence). The CDR3 sequence: CSATPTWTSGRAGQSTDTQYF. Written as DNA, the CDR3 is TGCAGTGCTACTCCAACATGGACTAGCGGGAGGGCCGGACAATCCACAGATACGCAGTATTTT.

This clonotype came up a few times. This rearrangement joins TRBV7-6 to TRBJ2-7, with a weak D call TRBD2 (6 bases). The CDR3 is 15 amino acids. The germline gives CDR1 SGHVS, CDR2 FNYEAQ. V shed 1 base and J shed 5 bases, with 15 bases lying between them. In DNA form, the CDR3 reads TGTGCCAGCAGCTTAGAGGCGGGATGGCGGCACGAGCAGTACTTC. Its translation is CASSLEAGWRHEQYF.

The V gene is TRBV15, the J gene TRBJ1-1; D is unresolved. The CDR3 consists of 16 residues. Looked up from germline, CDR1 is LNHNV and CDR2 is YYDKDF (reference sequence). V was pared by 0 bases and J by 8 bases, with 19 bases between. The CDR3, as DNA: TGTGCCACCAGCAGAGATGGCGGCCGCCTGGGTCAAGAAGCTTTCTTT. Translated, it gives CATSRDGGRLGQEAFF.

The chain has TRBV4-1 and TRBJ2-3; 9 nucleotides match TRBD2. V was clipped by 1 base and J by 1 base; unmatched bases: 6. Looked up from germline, CDR1 is MGHRA and CDR2 is YSYEKL. The CDR3 extends over 17 amino acids. CDR3 DNA sequence: TGCGCCAGCAGCCAAGCCCTAGCGGGACGGGGCACAGATACGCAGTATTTT. This encodes CASSQALAGRGTDTQYF.

Concerning this clonotype itself: The junction differs from germline at one of its ends, possibly a read error. The CDR3 nucleotides read TGTGCCAGCAGTATAGACCCATCCCAAGGGACCCAGTACTTC. It yields the protein CASSIDPSQGTQYF. The chain joins TRBV7-9 to TRBJ2-5; unclear D gene. The CDR3 runs to 14 residues. Germline assignment: CDR1 SEHNR and CDR2 FQNEAQ (reference sequence).

This clonotype occurred many times. This rearrangement joins TRBV3-1 to TRBJ1-5; tentatively, D is TRBD1 (6 bases). This CDR3 comprises 14 residues. Germline CDR1 LGHDT, CDR2 YNNKEL (reference sequence). Trimming cost V 0 bases and J 6 bases, with 9 bases left between them. This chain's CDR3 is CASSQEQGIQPQHF. The CDR3, as DNA: TGTGCCAGCAGCCAAGAACAGGGAATTCAGCCCCAGCATTTT.

The chain employs TRBV28 and TRBJ2-2; perhaps TRBD1 as D (6 bases). Trimming cost V 6 bases and J 3 bases, with 8 bases left between them. Per germline, CDR1 MDHEN and CDR2 SYDVKM. CDR3 length: 13 residues. For the CDR3, the DNA is TGTGCCAGCAGCCCAGGGGACACCGGGGAGCTGTTTTTT. Residues: CASSPGDTGELFF.

The chain couples TRBV28 to TRBJ1-4, with 7 bases fitting TRBD1. The CDR3 extends over 14 amino acids. Looked up from germline, CDR1 is MDHEN and CDR2 is SYDVKM. V gave up 4 bases and J gave up 5 bases; unmatched junction bases: 4. The CDR3 here is CASSSTGSNEKLFF. The CDR3, as DNA: TGTGCCAGCAGTTCGACAGGGTCGAATGAAAAACTGTTTTTT.

The chain employs TRBV14 and TRBJ2-6, with D hard to call. The CDR3 length is 16 residues. CDR1 and CDR2 from the germline V gene are SGHDN and FVKESK. Trimming shortened V by 3 bases and J by 1 base, and 10 bases separated the two germline ends. The CDR3 DNA reads as TGTGCCAGCAGCCAGGGTATGGGGTCTGGGGCCAACGTCCTGACTTTC. It yields the protein CASSQGMGSGANVLTF.

V and J are TRBV13 and TRBJ2-7, with a weak D call TRBD2 (6 bases). CDR3 length equals 14 residues. Germline CDR1 PRHDT, CDR2 FYEKMQ (reference sequence). Between the trimmed V and J ends, which lost 5 bases and 5 bases, there was a span of 16 bases. The DNA for the CDR3 is TGTGCCAGCAGCGCGGGACTCCGGCAGAACGAGCAGTACTTC. Its protein is CASSAGLRQNEQYF.

The table lists this clonotype with a few counts. The chain couples TRBV2 to TRBJ1-2; unclear D gene. Germline V gene sequence: CDR1 SNHLY, CDR2 FYNNEI. The CDR3 contains 10 residues. The ends were cut back, 4 bases at V and 14 bases at J, with 11 bases in the middle. This chain's CDR3 is CASSVVALTF. The DNA of the CDR3 is TGTGCCAGCAGTGTGGTAGCCCTTACCTTC.

This clonotype was seen at least ten times. This rearrangement joins TRBV30 to TRBJ2-3; D may be TRBD1 or TRBD2 (5 bases each). CDR3 size: 15 residues. Trimming left V 1 base short and J 1 base short, with 12 bases between. Germline CDR1 and CDR2: GTSNPN and SVGIG (reference sequence). The DNA for the CDR3 is TGTGCCTGGAGTGCTGGGGGAGACGGCACAGATACGCAGTATTTT. Amino acid sequence: CAWSAGGDGTDTQYF. The full variable domain, completed using reference TRBV30 and TRBJ2-3, is SQTIHQWPATLVQPVGSPLSLECTVEGTSNPNLYWYRQAAGRGLQLLFYSVGIGQISSEVPQNLSASRPQDRQFILSSKKLLLSDSGFYLCAWSAGGDGTDTQYFGPGTRLTVL.

This clonotype was seen many times. The V call is TRBV10-2, the J call TRBJ2-2; 14 positions agree with TRBD2. The CDR3 is 16 residues long. The V gene end was trimmed by 7 bases and the J gene end by 4 bases; junction bases not matched to a gene: 5. Germline V gene lookup returns CDR1 WSHSY and CDR2 SAAADI. CDR3 loop: CASTLGLAGVTGELFF. The DNA for the CDR3 is TGCGCCAGCACCCTGGGACTAGCGGGAGTCACCGGGGAGCTGTTTTTT.

The table lists this clonotype with a few counts. This rearrangement joins TRBV9 to TRBJ1-6; 10 bases match TRBD1. Germline CDR1 and CDR2: SGDLS and YYNGEE. V lost 0 bases and J lost 12; bases outside the gene matches: 6. This CDR3 spans 15 amino acids. CDR3 protein: CASSVDGTGVLPLHF. CDR3 nucleotides: TGTGCCAGCAGCGTAGATGGGACAGGGGTGCTACCCCTCCACTTT.

The sample holds a few counts of this clonotype. V is TRBV7-8 and J is TRBJ2-5; no definite D call. This CDR3 region has 13 residues. V was clipped by 0 bases and J by 5 bases, with 7 bases between them. The germline CDR1 and CDR2 sequences are SGHVS and FQNEAQ. CDR3 residues: CASSLAPEETQYF. CDR3 DNA: TGTGCCAGCAGCTTAGCTCCGGAGGAGACCCAGTACTTC.

This clonotype appeared many times. This CDR3 reads CASSSDGTGFRGYTF. CDR3 DNA: TGTGCCAGCAGTTCCGACGGGACAGGGTTCCGAGGCTACACCTTC. The gene calls are TRBV25-1 and TRBJ1-2; TRBD1 matches 9 bases. This CDR3 comprises 15 residues. V lost 5 bases to trimming and J lost 8 bases; unmatched junction nucleotides: 12. Germline assignment: CDR1 MGHDK and CDR2 SYGVNS.

The chain uses TRBV7-8 and TRBJ2-3; the D is unclear. The V gene's germline CDR1 is SGHVS and CDR2 FQNEAQ. This CDR3 contains 14 residues. Trimming left V 5 bases short and J 4 bases short, with 13 bases between. CDR3: CASSTKARADTQYF. DNA of the CDR3: TGTGCCAGCAGCACAAAAGCCCGCGCAGATACGCAGTATTTT.